Included here is one TCR beta chain sequence, with context. The data were obtained in a study of blood T cell repertoires in COVID-19. Background on the study: PBMCs, B-cell-depleted T cells, or T cells provided the cDNA or gDNA that made up the material.

Germline-derived CDR1 and CDR2 are SQVTM and ANQGSEA. CDR3 size: 13 residues. Trimming took 4 bases from V and 0 from J, leaving 9 bases between them. Assay: immunoSEQ multiplex PCR; the TCRdb copy retains only in-frame clones and omits some. Altogether about 250,000 clones are present, under 85% being singletons, with the ten largest covering 0.75% to 0.95%. This TCR came from a human donor with COVID-19, enrolled during active disease. The donor label of this sample is uncertain. This rearrangement joins TRBV29-1 to TRBJ1-1, with D possibly TRBD1 on 6 matching bases. The sequencing sample was made of peripheral blood. In DNA form, the CDR3 reads TGCAGCGTTGGACAGGCGGTGAACACTGAAGCTTTCTTT. Translation gives CSVGQAVNTEAFF. The full variable domain, rest sourced from reference TRBV29-1 and TRBJ1-1, is SAVISQKPSRDICQRGTSLTIQCQVDSQVTMMFWYRQQPGQSLTLIATANQGSEATYESGFVIDKFPISRPNLTFSTLTVSNMSPEDSSIYLCSVGQAVNTEAFFGQGTRLTVV.